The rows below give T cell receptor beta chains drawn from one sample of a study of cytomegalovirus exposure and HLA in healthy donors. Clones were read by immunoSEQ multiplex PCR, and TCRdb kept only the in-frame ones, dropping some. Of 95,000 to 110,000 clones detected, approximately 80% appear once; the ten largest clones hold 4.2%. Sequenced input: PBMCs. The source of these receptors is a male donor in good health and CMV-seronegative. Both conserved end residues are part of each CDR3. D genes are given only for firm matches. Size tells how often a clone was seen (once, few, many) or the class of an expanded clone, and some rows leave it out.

DNA: TGTGCCAGCAGCGCAGCCGGGACAGGCTACAATCAGCCCCAGCATTTT
CDR3: CASSAAGTGYNQPQHF
J: TRBJ1-5
D: TRBD1
size: once
V: TRBV9
length: 16

DNA: TGTGCCAGCAGTTTCGGGGGGGGGCCACGGGGCGAGCAGTACTTC
CDR3: CASSFGGGPRGEQYF
J: TRBJ2-7
D: TRBD2
size: .
V: TRBV27
length: 15

DNA: TGTGCCAGCAGCTTAATTGGCGGGAGCAACACCGGGGAGCTGTTTTTT
CDR3: CASSLIGGSNTGELFF
J: TRBJ2-2
D: TRBD2
size: .
V: TRBV7-9
length: 16

DNA: TGTGCCAGCAGTGAGTACAGACAGAACACTGAAGCTTTCTTT
CDR3: CASSEYRQNTEAFF
J: TRBJ1-1
D: .
size: few
V: TRBV2
length: 14

DNA: TGTGCCTGGTTTAGTGGCAGGGGGAGGTCTGAAGCTTTCTTT
CDR3: CAWFSGRGRSEAFF
J: TRBJ1-1
D: TRBD1
size: .
V: TRBV30
length: 14

DNA: TGTGCCACAGCGCCACAGGGGGCAACTGAAGCTTTCTTT
CDR3: CATAPQGATEAFF
J: TRBJ1-1
D: TRBD1
size: .
V: TRBV27
length: 13

DNA: TGTGCCAGTCCGGGACTAGCGGGAGAAATTAGCACAGATACGCAGTATTTT
CDR3: CASPGLAGEISTDTQYF
J: TRBJ2-3
D: TRBD2
size: .
V: TRBV2
length: 17

DNA: TGTGCCATCAGTGAGCCCCCCGGGACTAGCGGGAGGACCCCCTACGAGCAGTACTTC
CDR3: CAISEPPGTSGRTPYEQYF
J: TRBJ2-7
D: TRBD2
size: .
V: TRBV10-3
length: 19

DNA: TGTGCCAGTAGTATAGATATTCGCTACGAGCAGTACTTC
CDR3: CASSIDIRYEQYF
J: TRBJ2-7
D: .
size: few
V: TRBV19
length: 13

DNA: TGTGCCAGCAGTGGGGGGTCGGGGAACACCATATATTTT
CDR3: CASSGGSGNTIYF
J: TRBJ1-3
D: .
size: few
V: TRBV28
length: 13

DNA: TGTGCCAGCAGTCCGACAGGGCCCGGGGAGCTGTTTTTT
CDR3: CASSPTGPGELFF
J: TRBJ2-2
D: TRBD1
size: .
V: TRBV27
length: 13

DNA: TGTGCCACCACTCGGGGGTCTTACAATGAGCAGTTCTTC
CDR3: CATTRGSYNEQFF
J: TRBJ2-1
D: .
size: .
V: TRBV6-5
length: 13

DNA: TGTGCCAGCAGCTCAACAGGACAGGGAGGATATGGCTACACCTTC
CDR3: CASSSTGQGGYGYTF
J: TRBJ1-2
D: TRBD1
size: few
V: TRBV7-6
length: 15

DNA: TGTGCCAGCAGTAGAGTTTTAACTAATGAAAAACTGTTTTTT
CDR3: CASSRVLTNEKLFF
J: TRBJ1-4
D: .
size: few
V: TRBV2
length: 14

DNA: TGCGCCAGCAGCTCGACAGGGGCTGCGAATGAAAAACTGTTTTTT
CDR3: CASSSTGAANEKLFF
J: TRBJ1-4
D: TRBD1
size: .
V: TRBV5-1
length: 15

DNA: TGTGCCAGCAGTGAAGAGATCGGGACAGCTCTTCTTAATGAGCAGTTCTTC
CDR3: CASSEEIGTALLNEQFF
J: TRBJ2-1
D: TRBD1
size: few
V: TRBV2
length: 17